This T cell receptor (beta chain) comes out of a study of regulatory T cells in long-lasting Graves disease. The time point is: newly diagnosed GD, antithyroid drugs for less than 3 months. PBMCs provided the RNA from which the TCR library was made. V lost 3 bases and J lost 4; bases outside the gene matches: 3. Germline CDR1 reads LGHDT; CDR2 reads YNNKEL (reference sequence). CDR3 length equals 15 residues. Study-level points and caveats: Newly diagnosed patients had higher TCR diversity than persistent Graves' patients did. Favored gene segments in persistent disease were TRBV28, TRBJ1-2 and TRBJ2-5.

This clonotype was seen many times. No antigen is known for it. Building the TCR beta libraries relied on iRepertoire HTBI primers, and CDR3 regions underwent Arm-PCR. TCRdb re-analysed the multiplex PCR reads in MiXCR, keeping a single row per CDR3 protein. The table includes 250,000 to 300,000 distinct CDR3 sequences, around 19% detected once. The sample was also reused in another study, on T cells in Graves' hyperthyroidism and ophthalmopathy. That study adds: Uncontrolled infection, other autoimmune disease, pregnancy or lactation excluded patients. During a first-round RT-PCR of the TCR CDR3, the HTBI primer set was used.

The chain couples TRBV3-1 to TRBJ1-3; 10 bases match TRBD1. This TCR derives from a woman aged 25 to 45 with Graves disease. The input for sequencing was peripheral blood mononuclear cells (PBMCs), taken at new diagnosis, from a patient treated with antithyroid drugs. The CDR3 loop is CASSHDRGPGNTIYF. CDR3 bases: TGTGCCAGCAGCCACGACAGGGGGCCCGGAAACACCATATATTTT.